This TCR beta chain was found in a study of Ad26.COV2.S vaccination and SARS-CoV-2 variants. Findings and caveats of the study: Among vaccine recipients, spike-specific TCR breadth exceeded that of placebo recipients. The TCR breadth and depth analyses may have understated or missed part of the total T cell responses.

The CDR3 consists of 13 residues. V was clipped by 5 bases and J by 6 bases; unmatched bases: 7. TCRdb keeps only in-frame clones here, not all; method: immunoSEQ multiplex PCR. Of around 450,000 clones listed, roughly nine tenths were seen once; the top ten hold about 2.7%. Treatment of the sample: 15 to 20 received Ad26.COV2.S at low or high dose, single or two shots; several received placebo; per-sample allocation not given. Repertoires come from day 63 after the first vaccine or placebo injection. For this clone: The antigen is undetermined.

This chain links TRBV12-3 or TRBV12-4 with TRBJ2-7; 7 positions match TRBD2. Material: peripheral blood, obtained in a trial of Ad26.COV2.S vaccine versus placebo. The clonotype comes from a person aged 18-60 years who received the Ad26.COV2.S COVID-19 vaccine or a placebo. Here the CDR3 DNA reads TGTGCCAGCAGTCCAACCGGGACTACCGAGCAGTACTTC. Protein: CASSPTGTTEQYF.